Shown below are 14 T cell receptor beta chains from a single sample sequenced in a study of T cell repertoires in cytomegalovirus infection. Using its own MiXCR run on the reads, TCRdb lists one record per CDR3 protein. The table has nearly 650,000 distinct CDR3 sequences, about 24% seen once. Sequencing input: CD8+ T cells from PBMCs. The source of these receptors is a human donor in good health (CMV status not recorded). Some clones in this sample may be carry-over from other donors' samples.

The J gene is TRBJ2-1, the V gene TRBV7-9; D is ambiguous. CDR3 length: 15 residues. Trimming stripped 6 bases from V and 5 bases from J, with 17 bases between. The germline gives CDR1 SEHNR, CDR2 FQNEAQ (reference sequence). CDR3 protein: CASRRTLGWDNEQFF. The DNA of the CDR3 is TGTGCCAGCAGAAGAACCTTAGGATGGGACAATGAGCAGTTCTTC.

This clonotype was counted a few times. CDR3 sequence (DNA): TGTGCCAGCAGCGTAAAGATACAGGGTCCCGGGGCCAACGTCCTGACTTTC. Translating gives CASSVKIQGPGANVLTF. The chain employs TRBV7-6 and TRBJ2-6; D is perhaps TRBD1 (6 bases). Trimming removed 5 bases at V and 4 bases at J, with 18 bases between. From germline, CDR1 is SGHVS and CDR2 FNYEAQ. The length of the CDR3 is 17 residues.

This clonotype was counted between two and nine times. This sequence joins TRBV28 and TRBJ1-2; D call uncertain. The CDR3 spans 13 residues. The germline V gene has CDR1 MDHEN and CDR2 SYDVKM. The ends were cut back, 5 bases at V and 8 bases at J, with 15 bases in the middle. DNA for the CDR3: TGTGCCAGCAGTCGGCCTTCGACAAAAGGCTACACCTTC. Amino acids: CASSRPSTKGYTF.

This clonotype has only a few counts. The gene calls are TRBV2 and TRBJ2-3; no firm D call. Trimming shortened V by 2 bases and J by 6 bases, and 12 bases separated the two germline ends. Germline CDR1 reads SNHLY; CDR2 reads FYNNEI. The CDR3 length is 14 residues. CDR3 sequence: CASSETGGSDTQYF. CDR3 nucleotides: TGTGCCAGCAGTGAAACGGGTGGAAGTGATACGCAGTATTTT.

J is TRBJ2-7 and V is TRBV12-3 or TRBV12-4; TRBD1 matches at 7 bases. CDR3 length: 14 residues. V lost 4 bases to trimming and J lost 3 bases; unmatched junction nucleotides: 6. This CDR3 is CASSSGTEIYEQYV. CDR3 nucleotides: TGTGCCAGCAGTTCAGGGACAGAGATCTACGAGCAGTACGTC.

The CDR3 protein is CASSYPSGTLNNEQFF. CDR3 DNA: TGTGCCAGCAGTTACCCGAGCGGGACACTGAACAATGAGCAGTTCTTC. The chain combines TRBV6-6 with TRBJ2-1; a weak D match, TRBD2 (7 bases). Germline V gene data show CDR1 as MNHNY and CDR2 as SVGAGI (reference sequence). The V and J ends lost 2 bases and 5 bases respectively, with 16 bases between them. The CDR3 length is 16 residues.

Only a few counts were recorded for this clonotype. The genes are TRBV2 and TRBJ2-7; D is uncertain. CDR3 length: 14 amino acids. Deletions cut 8 bases from V and 0 bases from J, with 14 bases between. Germline CDR1 reads SNHLY; CDR2 reads FYNNEI. The CDR3 coding sequence is TGTGCCAGCGTGGGTCTGAGCAGCTCCTACGAGCAGTACGTC. Amino acids: CASVGLSSSYEQYV.

This clonotype was counted many times. The rearrangement uses TRBV6-4 and TRBJ2-7; TRBD2 agrees at 11 bases. CDR3 size: 15 residues. V shed 0 bases and J 4 bases; nucleotides not matched to a gene: 2. Germline loops: CDR1 MRHNA, CDR2 SNTAGT. The CDR3 spells CASSDSSGGVYEQYF. The CDR3 DNA follows: TGTGCCAGCAGTGACTCTAGCGGGGGGGTTTACGAGCAGTACTTC.

This clonotype was seen a handful of times. The rearrangement links TRBV29-1 to TRBJ1-2; D ambiguous. Germline V lookup: CDR1 SQVTM, CDR2 ANQGSEA. V lost 7 bases and J lost 0, with 9 bases in between. The CDR3 has 12 residues. The CDR3 DNA reads as TGCAGCGGGGAAGACTCTAACTATGGCTACACCTTC. Protein product: CSGEDSNYGYTF.

The sample holds one count of this clonotype. The chain recombines TRBV20-1 with TRBJ1-2; 10 bases line up with TRBD1. V gave up 2 bases and J gave up 6 bases; unmatched junction bases: 6. The CDR3 extends over 14 amino acids. CDR1 DFQATT and CDR2 SNEGSKA come from the germline V gene (reference sequence). Here the CDR3 DNA reads TGCAGTGCTAGACCGAGAGACAGGGGGCATGGCTACACCTTC. Its protein is CSARPRDRGHGYTF.

V gene TRBV29-1 combines with J gene TRBJ1-6; 7 bases fit TRBD1. This CDR3 is built from 14 residues. V shed 7 bases, J shed 4 bases, and the junction held 7 bases outside the gene matches. CDR1 and CDR2 (germline): SQVTM, ANQGSEA. The DNA of the CDR3 is TGCAGCGGACGACAGGGTTTTTATAATTCACCCCTCCACTTT. The encoded protein is CSGRQGFYNSPLHF.

The chain has TRBV13 and TRBJ1-6; 10 positions match TRBD1. From germline, CDR1 is PRHDT and CDR2 FYEKMQ (reference sequence). The CDR3 sequence is 17 residues long. The trim removed 4 bases at V and 1 base at J, leaving 4 bases unmatched. CDR3 region: CASSSRDRGSYNSPLHF. CDR3 DNA: TGTGCCAGCAGCTCCCGGGACAGGGGTTCCTATAATTCACCCCTCCACTTT. Looking up the rest from reference TRBV13 and TRBJ1-6 gives the full variable domain: AAGVIQSPRHLIKEKRETATLKCYPIPRHDTVYWYQQGPGQDPQFLISFYEKMQSDKGSIPDRFSAQQFSDYHSELNMSSLELGDSALYFCASSSRDRGSYNSPLHFGNGTRLTVT.

This clonotype was seen ten or more times. The chain combines TRBV7-8 with TRBJ1-1; the D is unclear. The CDR3 consists of 13 residues. The germline V and J ends were trimmed by 1 base and 8 bases, with 11 bases remaining between them. The germline V gene has CDR1 SGHVS and CDR2 FQNEAQ. The chain's CDR3 is CASSLERSREAFF. For the CDR3, the DNA is TGTGCCAGCAGCTTAGAGCGGTCTAGGGAAGCTTTCTTT.

This clonotype has a handful of counts. The rearrangement links TRBV4-1 to TRBJ1-1; tentatively, D is TRBD1 (5 bases). The V end was cut by 1 base, the J end by 0 bases, with 12 bases between. Germline values: CDR1 MGHRA, CDR2 YSYEKL. The CDR3 has 16 residues. This CDR3 reads CASSQAGWGMNTEAFF. In DNA form, the CDR3 reads TGCGCCAGCAGCCAAGCAGGTTGGGGGATGAACACTGAAGCTTTCTTT.